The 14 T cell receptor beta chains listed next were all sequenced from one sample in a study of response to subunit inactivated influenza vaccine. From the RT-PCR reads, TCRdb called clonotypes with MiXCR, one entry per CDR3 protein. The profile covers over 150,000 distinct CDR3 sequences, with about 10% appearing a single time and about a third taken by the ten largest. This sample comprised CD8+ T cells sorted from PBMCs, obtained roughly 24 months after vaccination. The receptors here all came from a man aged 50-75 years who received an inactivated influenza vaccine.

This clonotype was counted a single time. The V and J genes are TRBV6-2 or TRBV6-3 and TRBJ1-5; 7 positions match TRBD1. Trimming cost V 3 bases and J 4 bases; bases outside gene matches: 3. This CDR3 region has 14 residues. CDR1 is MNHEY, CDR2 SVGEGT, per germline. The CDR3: CASSYGDSNQPQHF. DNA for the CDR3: TGTGCCAGCAGTTATGGGGACAGTAATCAGCCCCAGCATTTT.

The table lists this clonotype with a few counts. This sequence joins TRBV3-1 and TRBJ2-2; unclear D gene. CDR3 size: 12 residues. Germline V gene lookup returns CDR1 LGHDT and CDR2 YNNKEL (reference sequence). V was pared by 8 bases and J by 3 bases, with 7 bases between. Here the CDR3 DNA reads TGTGCCAGCTTGAGCGACACCGGGGAGCTGTTTTTT. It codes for CASLSDTGELFF.

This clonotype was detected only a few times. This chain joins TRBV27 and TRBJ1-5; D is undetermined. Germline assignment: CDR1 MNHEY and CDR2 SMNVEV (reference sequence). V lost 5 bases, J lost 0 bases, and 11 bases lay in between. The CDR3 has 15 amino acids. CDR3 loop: CASSQQINSNQPQHF. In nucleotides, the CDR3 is TGTGCCAGCAGTCAACAGATTAATAGCAATCAGCCCCAGCATTTT.

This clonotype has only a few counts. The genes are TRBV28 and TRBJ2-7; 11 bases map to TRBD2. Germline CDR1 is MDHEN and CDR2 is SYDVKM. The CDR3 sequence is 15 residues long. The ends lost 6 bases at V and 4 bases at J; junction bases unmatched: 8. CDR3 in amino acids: CASSLAGTSGYEQYF. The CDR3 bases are TGTGCCAGCAGCCTGGCCGGGACTAGCGGTTACGAGCAGTACTTC.

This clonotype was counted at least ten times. CDR3: CASSRTSGMDNEQFF. CDR3 coding DNA: TGTGCCAGCAGTCGGACTAGCGGGATGGACAATGAGCAGTTCTTC. The V call is TRBV4-2, the J call TRBJ2-1, with TRBD2 matching over 12 bases. This CDR3 is built from 15 residues. The J segment lost 5 bases and the V segment lost 6 bases, leaving 5 bases of the junction unmatched. Germline lookup yields CDR1 LGHNA and CDR2 YNFKEQ.

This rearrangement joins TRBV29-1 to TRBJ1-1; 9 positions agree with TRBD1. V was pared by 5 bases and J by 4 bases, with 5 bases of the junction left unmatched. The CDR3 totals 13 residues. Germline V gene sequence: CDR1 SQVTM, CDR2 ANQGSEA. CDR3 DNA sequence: TGCAGCGTTCAACAGGGGGCGCCCACTGAAGCTTTCTTT. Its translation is CSVQQGAPTEAFF.

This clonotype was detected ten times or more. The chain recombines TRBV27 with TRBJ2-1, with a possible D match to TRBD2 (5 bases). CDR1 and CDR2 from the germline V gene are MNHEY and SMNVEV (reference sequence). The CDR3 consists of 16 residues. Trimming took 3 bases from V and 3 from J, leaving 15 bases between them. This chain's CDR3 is CASSFHPGNVYNEQFF. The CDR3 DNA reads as TGTGCCAGCAGTTTTCATCCGGGGAACGTCTACAATGAGCAGTTCTTC.

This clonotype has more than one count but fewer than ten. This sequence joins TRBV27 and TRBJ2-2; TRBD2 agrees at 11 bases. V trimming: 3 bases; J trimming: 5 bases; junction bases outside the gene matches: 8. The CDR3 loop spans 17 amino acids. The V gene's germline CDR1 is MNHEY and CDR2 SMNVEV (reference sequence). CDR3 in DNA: TGTGCCAGCAGTTTGCTAGCGGGAGGACCGGGGACCGGGGAGCTGTTTTTT. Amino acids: CASSLLAGGPGTGELFF.

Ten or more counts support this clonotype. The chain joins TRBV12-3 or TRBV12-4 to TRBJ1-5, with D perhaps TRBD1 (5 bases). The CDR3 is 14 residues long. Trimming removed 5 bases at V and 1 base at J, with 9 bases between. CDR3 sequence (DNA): TGTGCCAGCAGTGCAGGGCTCAGCAATCAGCCCCAGCATTTT. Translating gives CASSAGLSNQPQHF.

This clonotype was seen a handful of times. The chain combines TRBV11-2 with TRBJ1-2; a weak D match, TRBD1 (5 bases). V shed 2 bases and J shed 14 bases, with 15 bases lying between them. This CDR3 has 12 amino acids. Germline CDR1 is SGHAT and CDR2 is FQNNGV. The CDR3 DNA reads TGTGCCAGCAGCTTAATGATGGCAGGGTGTACCTTC. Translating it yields CASSLMMAGCTF.

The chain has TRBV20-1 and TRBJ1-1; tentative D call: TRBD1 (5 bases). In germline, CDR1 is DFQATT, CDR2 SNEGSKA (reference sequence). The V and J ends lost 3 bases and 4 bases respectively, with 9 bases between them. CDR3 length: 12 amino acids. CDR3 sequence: CSARGVGTEAFF. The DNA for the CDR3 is TGCAGTGCTAGGGGGGTGGGCACTGAAGCTTTCTTT.

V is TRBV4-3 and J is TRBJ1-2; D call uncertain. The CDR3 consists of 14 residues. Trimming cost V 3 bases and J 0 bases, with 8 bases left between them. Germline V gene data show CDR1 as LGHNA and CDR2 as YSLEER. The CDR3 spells CASSQTAANYGYTF. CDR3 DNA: TGCGCCAGCAGCCAGACTGCAGCTAACTATGGCTACACCTTC.

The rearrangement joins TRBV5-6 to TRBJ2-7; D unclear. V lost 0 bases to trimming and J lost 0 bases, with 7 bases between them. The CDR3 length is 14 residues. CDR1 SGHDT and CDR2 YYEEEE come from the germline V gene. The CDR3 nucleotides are TGTGCCAGCAGCTTGGACGGAATCTCCTACGAGCAGTACTTC. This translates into CASSLDGISYEQYF. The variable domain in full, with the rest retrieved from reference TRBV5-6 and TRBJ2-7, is DAGVTQSPTHLIKTRGQQVTLRCSPKSGHDTVSWYQQALGQGPQFIFQYYEEEERQRGNFPDRFSGHQFPNYSSELNVNALLLGDSALYLCASSLDGISYEQYFGPGTRLTVT.

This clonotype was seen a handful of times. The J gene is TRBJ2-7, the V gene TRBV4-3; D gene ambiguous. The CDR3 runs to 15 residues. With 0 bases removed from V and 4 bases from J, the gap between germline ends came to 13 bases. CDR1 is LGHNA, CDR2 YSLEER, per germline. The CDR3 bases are TGCGCCAGCAGCCAAGACAAGAGAGGAAGATACGAGCAGTACTTC. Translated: CASSQDKRGRYEQYF.